The clone carrying this T cell receptor beta chain was observed a handful of times. These data belong to a study of T-cell reconstitution after alpha-beta-depleted transplantation in children. The V and J ends lost 0 bases and 5 bases respectively, with 11 bases between them. The CDR3 sequence is 16 residues long. Germline CDR1 reads LGHNA; CDR2 reads YSLEER. The TCRbeta library incorporated unique molecular identifiers. TCRdb independently ran MiXCR on the PCR reads; one entry per CDR3 protein. Of some 200,000 distinct CDR3 sequences listed, around 8.9% are singletons. The TCR sequence derives from a human donor who donated a stem cell graft to a child with SCID. The chain recombines TRBV4-3 with TRBJ1-6, with D maybe TRBD1 (5 bases). This specimen was PBMCs from the stem cell graft donor, taken from the stem cell graft. The CDR3 bases are TGCGCCAGCAGCCAAGATGGTGAGGGGAATAATTCACCCCTCCACTTT. Translated: CASSQDGEGNNSPLHF.